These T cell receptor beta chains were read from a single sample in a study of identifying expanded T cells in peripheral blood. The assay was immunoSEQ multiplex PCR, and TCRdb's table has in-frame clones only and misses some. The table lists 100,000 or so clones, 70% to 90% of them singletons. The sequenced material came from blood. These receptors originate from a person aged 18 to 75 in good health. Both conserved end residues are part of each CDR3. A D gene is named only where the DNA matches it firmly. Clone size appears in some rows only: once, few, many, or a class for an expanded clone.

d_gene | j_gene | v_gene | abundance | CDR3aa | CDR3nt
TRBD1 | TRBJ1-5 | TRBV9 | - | CASSVGGTGNQPQHF | TGTGCCAGCAGCGTAGGAGGGACAGGGAATCAGCCCCAGCATTTT
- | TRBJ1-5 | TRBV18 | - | CASSPGRNNQPQHF | TGTGCCAGCTCACCCGGACGGAACAATCAGCCCCAGCATTTT
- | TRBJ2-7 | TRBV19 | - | CASTSGQGSPEQYF | -
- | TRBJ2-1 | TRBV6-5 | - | CASSYVGRGEQFF | TGTGCCAGCAGTTACGTCGGCAGGGGTGAGCAGTTCTTC
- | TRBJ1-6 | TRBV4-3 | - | CASSRTLAGEVFNSPLHF | TGCGCCAGCAGCCGTACCTTGGCGGGGGAGGTTTTTAATTCACCCCTCCACTTT
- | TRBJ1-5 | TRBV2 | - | CASRGGLNQPQHF | TGTGCCAGCAGAGGGGGACTCAATCAGCCCCAGCATTTT
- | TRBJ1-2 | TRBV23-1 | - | CASSHQYGYTF | TGCGCCAGCAGTCATCAGTATGGCTACACCTTC
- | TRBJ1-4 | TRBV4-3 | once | CASSQTGGTNEKLFF | TGCGCCAGCAGCCAAACAGGCGGAACTAATGAAAAACTGTTTTTT
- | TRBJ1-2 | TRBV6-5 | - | CASSYSGSSNYGYTF | TGTGCCAGCAGTTACTCGGGGAGTTCTAACTATGGCTACACCTTC
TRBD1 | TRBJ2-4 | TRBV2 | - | CASSSQGVENIQYF | TGTGCCAGCAGTTCTCAGGGGGTGGAAAACATTCAGTACTTC
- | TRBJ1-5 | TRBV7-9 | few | CASSSVTGSSNQPQHF | TGTGCCAGCAGCTCGGTAACAGGGTCGAGCAATCAGCCCCAGCATTTT
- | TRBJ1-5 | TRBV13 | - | CASRGGSNQPQHF | TGTGCCAGCAGAGGGGGGAGCAATCAGCCCCAGCATTTT
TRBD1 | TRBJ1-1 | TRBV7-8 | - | CASSLGTGLLNTEAFF | TGTGCCAGCAGCTTGGGGACAGGCCTCTTGAACACTGAAGCTTTCTTT
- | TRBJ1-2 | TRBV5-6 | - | CASSLVNGLPVNYGYTF | TGTGCCAGCAGCTTGGTAAATGGTTTGCCCGTGAACTATGGCTACACCTTC
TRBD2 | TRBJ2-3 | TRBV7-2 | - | CASSPLAAGSTDTQYF | TGTGCCAGCAGCCCCCTTGCAGCGGGAAGCACAGATACGCAGTATTTT
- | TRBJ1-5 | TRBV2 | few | CASSSRGREYYSNQPQHF | TGTGCCAGCAGTTCGAGGGGCAGGGAGTATTATAGCAATCAGCCCCAGCATTTT
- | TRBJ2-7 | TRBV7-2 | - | CASSSLGPLSYEQYF | TGTGCCAGCAGCTCGTTAGGGCCCCTCTCCTACGAGCAGTACTTC
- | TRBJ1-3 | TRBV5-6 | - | CASSFGSRDTIYF | TGTGCCAGCAGCTTTGGGTCTCGGGACACCATATATTTT
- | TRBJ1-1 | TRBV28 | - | CASSLPIAGAENTEAFF | TGTGCCAGCAGTTTGCCCATAGCTGGGGCTGAGAACACTGAAGCTTTCTTT
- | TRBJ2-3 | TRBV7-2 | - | CASSLMGGTAADTQYF | TGTGCCAGCAGCTTGATGGGGGGGACAGCGGCGGATACGCAGTATTTT
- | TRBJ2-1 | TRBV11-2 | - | CASSYNRAVRREQFF | TGTGCCAGCAGTTATAATAGAGCGGTTCGGCGTGAGCAGTTCTTC
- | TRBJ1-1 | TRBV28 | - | CASSRSAGTNTEAFF | TGTGCCAGCAGCCGATCGGCAGGAACGAACACTGAAGCTTTCTTT
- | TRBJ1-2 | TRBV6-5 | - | CASSPTGFPHGYTF | TGTGCCAGCAGTCCTACAGGGTTTCCGCATGGCTACACCTTC
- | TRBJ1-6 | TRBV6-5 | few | CASSYFKGSDSPLHF | TGTGCCAGCAGTTACTTTAAGGGCTCTGATTCACCCCTCCACTTT
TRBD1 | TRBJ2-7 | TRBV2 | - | CASSVTGGWREQYF | TGTGCCAGCAGTGTGACAGGGGGGTGGAGGGAGCAGTACTTC
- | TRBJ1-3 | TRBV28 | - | CASSSSISGNTIYF | TGTGCCAGCAGTTCCTCTATCTCTGGAAACACCATATATTTT
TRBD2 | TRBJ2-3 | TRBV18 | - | CASYAAGGRTDTQYF | TGTGCCAGCTATGCAGCGGGGGGGCGGACAGATACGCAGTATTTT
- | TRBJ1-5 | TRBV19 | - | CASSGAGGNQPQHF | TGTGCCAGTAGTGGGGCAGGGGGCAATCAGCCCCAGCATTTT
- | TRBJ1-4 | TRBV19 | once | CASSIGGNLNEKLFF | TGTGCCAGTAGTATAGGGGGGAACCTGAATGAAAAACTGTTTTTT
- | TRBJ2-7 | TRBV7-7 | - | CASSLAGGYEQYF | TGTGCCAGCAGCTTAGCGGGGGGATACGAGCAGTACTTC
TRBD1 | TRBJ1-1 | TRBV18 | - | CASSLGAPGGTEAFF | TGTGCCAGCTCACTAGGGGCACCAGGGGGCACTGAAGCTTTCTTT
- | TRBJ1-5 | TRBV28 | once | CATEDYSNQPQHF | TGTGCCACGGAGGATTATAGCAATCAGCCCCAGCATTTT
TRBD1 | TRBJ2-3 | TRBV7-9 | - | CASSSQGWSDTQYF | TGTGCCAGCAGCTCACAGGGGTGGTCAGATACGCAGTATTTT
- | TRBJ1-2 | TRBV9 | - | CASSAPRQGRGGYTF | TGTGCCAGCAGCGCACCCCGGCAGGGGCGGGGTGGCTACACCTTC
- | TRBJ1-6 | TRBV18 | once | CASSLDGTLVGANSPLHF | TGTGCCAGCTCACTTGATGGGACCCTTGTTGGGGCTAATTCACCCCTCCACTTT
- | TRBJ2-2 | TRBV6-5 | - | CASSYMNTGELFF | TGTGCCAGCAGTTACATGAACACCGGGGAGCTGTTTTTT
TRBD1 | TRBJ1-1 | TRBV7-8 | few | CASSPNPGGGPEAFF | TGTGCCAGCAGCCCAAACCCAGGGGGCGGGCCTGAAGCTTTCTTT
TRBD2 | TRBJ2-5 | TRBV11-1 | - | CASSRLGLADLRGKETQYF | TGTGCCAGCAGTCGTTTGGGTCTAGCGGACTTAAGGGGTAAAGAGACCCAGTACTTC
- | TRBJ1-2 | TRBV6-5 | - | CASSYSTENYGYTF | TGTGCCAGCAGTTACTCCACAGAAAACTATGGCTACACCTTC
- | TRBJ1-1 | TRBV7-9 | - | CASSRVGGASEEMAFF | TGTGCCAGCAGCCGGGTGGGCGGGGCATCTGAAGAAATGGCTTTCTTT
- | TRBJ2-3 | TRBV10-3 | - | CAISDAGGHTDTQYF | TGTGCCATCAGCGATGCCGGAGGTCACACAGATACGCAGTATTTT
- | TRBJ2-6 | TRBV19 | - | CARRSVTGANVLTF | TGTGCCAGGAGATCCGTGACTGGGGCCAACGTCCTGACTTTC
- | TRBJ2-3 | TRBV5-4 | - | CASSLGGLSTDTQYF | TGTGCCAGCAGCTTGGGGGGCCTTAGCACAGATACGCAGTATTTT
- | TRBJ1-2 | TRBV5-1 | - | CASSPDVGQYGYTF | TGCGCCAGCAGCCCAGACGTAGGACAGTATGGCTACACCTTC
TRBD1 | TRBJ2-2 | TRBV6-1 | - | CASSGLRDRGRVTGELFF | TGTGCCAGCAGTGGACTCCGGGACAGGGGGCGCGTCACCGGGGAGCTGTTTTTT
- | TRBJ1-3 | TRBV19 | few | CASSVVSGNTIYF | TGTGCCAGCTCGGTCGTCTCTGGAAACACCATATATTTT
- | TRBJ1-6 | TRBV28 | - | CASSLITRHSSPLHF | TGTGCCAGCAGTTTAATAACGCGGCATAGTTCACCCCTCCACTTT
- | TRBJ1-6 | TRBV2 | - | CASSEQGGYNSPLHF | TGTGCCAGCAGTGAACAGGGCGGATATAATTCACCCCTCCACTTT
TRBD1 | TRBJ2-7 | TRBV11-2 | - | CASTVDRGRYEQYF | TGTGCCAGCACCGTAGACAGGGGTCGGTACGAGCAGTACTTC
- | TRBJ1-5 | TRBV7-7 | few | CASSLGWTSNQPQHF | TGTGCCAGCAGCTTAGGATGGACGAGCAATCAGCCCCAGCATTTT
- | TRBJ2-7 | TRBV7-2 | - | CASSLWGDLGDEQYF | TGTGCCAGCAGCTTATGGGGGGACTTGGGAGACGAGCAGTACTTC
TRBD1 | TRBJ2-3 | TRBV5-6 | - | CASSFGTESTDTQYF | TGTGCCAGCAGCTTCGGGACAGAAAGCACAGATACGCAGTATTTT
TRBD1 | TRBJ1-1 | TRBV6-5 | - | CASSNTGGPTEAFF | TGTGCCAGCAGTAATACAGGGGGCCCCACTGAAGCTTTCTTT
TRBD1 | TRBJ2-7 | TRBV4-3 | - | CASSQVRQGAYEQYF | TGCGCCAGCAGCCAAGTTAGACAGGGGGCTTACGAGCAGTACTTC